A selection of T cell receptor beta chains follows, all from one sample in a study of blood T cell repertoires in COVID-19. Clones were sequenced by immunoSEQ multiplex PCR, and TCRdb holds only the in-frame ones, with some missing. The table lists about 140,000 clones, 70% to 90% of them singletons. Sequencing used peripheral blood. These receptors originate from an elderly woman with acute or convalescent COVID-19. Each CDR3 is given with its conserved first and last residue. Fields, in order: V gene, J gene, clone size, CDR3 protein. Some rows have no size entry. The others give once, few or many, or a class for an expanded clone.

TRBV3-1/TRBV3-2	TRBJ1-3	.	CASSQDSGGSSGNTIYF
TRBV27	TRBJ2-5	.	CATRQGEETQYF
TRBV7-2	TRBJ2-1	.	CASSLVSGGAEMNEQFF
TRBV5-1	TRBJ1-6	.	CASSLEAGGVNSPLHF
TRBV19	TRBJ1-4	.	CASSITGQENEKLFF
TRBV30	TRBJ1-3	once	CAWSPGTSGNTIYF
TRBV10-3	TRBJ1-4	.	CAISDPGRAANEKLFF
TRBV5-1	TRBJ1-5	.	CASSLGVDNQPQHF
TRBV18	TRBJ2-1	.	CASSPGAGDYNEQFF
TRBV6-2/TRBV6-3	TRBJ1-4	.	CASSILGEKLFF
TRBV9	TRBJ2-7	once	CASSPGLAGAVYEQYF
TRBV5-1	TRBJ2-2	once	CASSLSSPGTGAGELFF
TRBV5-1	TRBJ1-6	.	CASSLVITGENSPLHF
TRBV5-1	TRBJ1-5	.	CASSPGQGDQPQHF
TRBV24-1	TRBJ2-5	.	CATSDPSGGGETQYF
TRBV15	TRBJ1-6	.	CATSTSYRGLNSPLHF